These T cell receptor beta chains were read from a single sample in a study of lymphopenia after photon versus proton radiotherapy. Assay used: immunoSEQ multiplex PCR; TCRdb lists only in-frame clones, some missing. The sample comprises 4,900 or so clones, 88% of which are singletons, and roughly 25% rests with the top ten. This material consisted of peripheral blood, taken from a patient treated with photon-based radiotherapy. These receptors originate from a man of 80 years or more with cholangiocarcinoma. The CDR3 runs from the conserved cysteine through the conserved F or W. The order of the fields is CDR3 DNA, CDR3 protein, clone size, D gene, V gene, J gene. D genes are given only for firm matches. Clone size is shown for a subset of rows, as once, few, many or a class of expanded clone.

CDR3nt: TGTGCCAGCAGCCGGGGCACTGAAGCTTTCTTT; CDR3aa: CASSRGTEAFF; abundance: -; d_gene: -; v_gene: TRBV2; j_gene: TRBJ1-1
CDR3nt: TGCAGCGTTGGGTCGGAGGCGGAGACCCAGTACTTC; CDR3aa: CSVGSEAETQYF; abundance: -; d_gene: -; v_gene: TRBV29-1; j_gene: TRBJ2-5
CDR3nt: TGCGCCAGCAGCTTACAGGGGGCTTATAATGGCTACACCTTC; CDR3aa: CASSLQGAYNGYTF; abundance: -; d_gene: TRBD1; v_gene: TRBV5-1; j_gene: TRBJ1-2
CDR3nt: TGTGCCTGGAGTATTCGGGAAAAACTGTTTTTT; CDR3aa: CAWSIREKLFF; abundance: few; d_gene: -; v_gene: TRBV30; j_gene: TRBJ1-4
CDR3nt: TGTGCCAGTCGTAACCCGGGACAGTCTGTGAACATTCAGTACTTC; CDR3aa: CASRNPGQSVNIQYF; abundance: -; d_gene: TRBD1; v_gene: TRBV19; j_gene: TRBJ2-4
CDR3nt: TGCGCCAGCAGCTTGGTTCCAAATCAGCCCCAGCATTTT; CDR3aa: CASSLVPNQPQHF; abundance: -; d_gene: -; v_gene: TRBV5-1; j_gene: TRBJ1-5
CDR3nt: TGCGCCAGCAGCTTGTCGGGGCAAGCGAACACTGAAGCTTTCTTT; CDR3aa: CASSLSGQANTEAFF; abundance: few; d_gene: -; v_gene: TRBV5-1; j_gene: TRBJ1-1
CDR3nt: TGCGCCAGCAGCTTGAAGACAGGGGGCGACGAGCAGTACTTC; CDR3aa: CASSLKTGGDEQYF; abundance: -; d_gene: TRBD1; v_gene: TRBV5-1; j_gene: TRBJ2-7
CDR3nt: TGTGCCAGCAGCAAAGGTGAGGGAGCCTACGAGCAGTACTTC; CDR3aa: CASSKGEGAYEQYF; abundance: -; d_gene: -; v_gene: TRBV21-1; j_gene: TRBJ2-7
CDR3nt: TGTGCCAGTACAAGCGGGGGGTCCTACGAGCAGTACTTC; CDR3aa: CASTSGGSYEQYF; abundance: -; d_gene: TRBD2; v_gene: TRBV19; j_gene: TRBJ2-7
CDR3nt: TGTGCCAGCAGTTCACCTTCGCGGATCCTGAACACTGAAGCTTTCTTT; CDR3aa: CASSSPSRILNTEAFF; abundance: few; d_gene: -; v_gene: TRBV28; j_gene: TRBJ1-1
CDR3nt: TGTGCCAGTAGTATCACAGGGGCCGATTCACCCCTCCACTTT; CDR3aa: CASSITGADSPLHF; abundance: -; d_gene: TRBD1; v_gene: TRBV19; j_gene: TRBJ1-6
CDR3nt: TGTGCCAGCAGCTTAGGGGGAACAGGGTTCCTGACCCAGTACTTC; CDR3aa: CASSLGGTGFLTQYF; abundance: -; d_gene: -; v_gene: TRBV11-2; j_gene: TRBJ2-5
CDR3nt: TGCGCCAGCAGCTTGACAGATCCTAATGAAAAACTGTTTTTT; CDR3aa: CASSLTDPNEKLFF; abundance: -; d_gene: -; v_gene: TRBV5-1; j_gene: TRBJ1-4
CDR3nt: TGTGTCGGCGGGCCTAGCACAGATACGCAGTATTTT; CDR3aa: CVGGPSTDTQYF; abundance: -; d_gene: -; v_gene: TRBV27; j_gene: TRBJ2-3
CDR3nt: TGCGCCAGTTCACTCCAGGGGGCCGGGGCTGAAGCTTTCTTT; CDR3aa: CASSLQGAGAEAFF; abundance: -; d_gene: TRBD1; v_gene: TRBV5-1; j_gene: TRBJ1-1
CDR3nt: TGTGCCAGCAGTTCCTCGACAGGGGGCGCGTTCGAGGGCTACACCTTC; CDR3aa: CASSSSTGGAFEGYTF; abundance: -; d_gene: TRBD1; v_gene: TRBV6-5; j_gene: TRBJ1-2
CDR3nt: TGTGCCAGCACCTACCAGGGGGGTATAAACTATGGCTACACCTTC; CDR3aa: CASTYQGGINYGYTF; abundance: -; d_gene: TRBD1; v_gene: TRBV7-2; j_gene: TRBJ1-2
CDR3nt: TGCGCCAGCAGTTCTAGCCATACGCAACAAAGTCGGGCCAACGTCCTGACTTTC; CDR3aa: CASSSSHTQQSRANVLTF; abundance: -; d_gene: -; v_gene: TRBV23-1; j_gene: TRBJ2-6
CDR3nt: TGTGCCAGCAGCTTGGACAGCAACCCCAATTCACCCCTCCACTTT; CDR3aa: CASSLDSNPNSPLHF; abundance: -; d_gene: -; v_gene: TRBV5-6; j_gene: TRBJ1-6
CDR3nt: TGTGCCAGCAGTGCACGGGGGACAGGCGCCCTCACAGATACGCAGTATTTT; CDR3aa: CASSARGTGALTDTQYF; abundance: -; d_gene: TRBD1; v_gene: TRBV6-1; j_gene: TRBJ2-3
CDR3nt: TGTGCCAGCAGCAAAAGCGGGGGGGCCCTCAATGAGCAGTTCTTC; CDR3aa: CASSKSGGALNEQFF; abundance: -; d_gene: TRBD2; v_gene: TRBV5-4; j_gene: TRBJ2-1
CDR3nt: TGTGCCAGCAGCTTGGCCTCAGTGGGCAAGAACACTGAAGCTTTCTTT; CDR3aa: CASSLASVGKNTEAFF; abundance: -; d_gene: -; v_gene: TRBV5-6; j_gene: TRBJ1-1
CDR3nt: TGTGCCTGGAGGGGACTAGCGGGCCCGAGCTCCTACGAGCAGTACTTC; CDR3aa: CAWRGLAGPSSYEQYF; abundance: once; d_gene: TRBD2; v_gene: TRBV30; j_gene: TRBJ2-7
CDR3nt: TGTGCAAGTCGCTCCACACAAAGTCGGGCCAACGTCCTGACTTTC; CDR3aa: CASRSTQSRANVLTF; abundance: -; d_gene: -; v_gene: TRBV12-2; j_gene: TRBJ2-6